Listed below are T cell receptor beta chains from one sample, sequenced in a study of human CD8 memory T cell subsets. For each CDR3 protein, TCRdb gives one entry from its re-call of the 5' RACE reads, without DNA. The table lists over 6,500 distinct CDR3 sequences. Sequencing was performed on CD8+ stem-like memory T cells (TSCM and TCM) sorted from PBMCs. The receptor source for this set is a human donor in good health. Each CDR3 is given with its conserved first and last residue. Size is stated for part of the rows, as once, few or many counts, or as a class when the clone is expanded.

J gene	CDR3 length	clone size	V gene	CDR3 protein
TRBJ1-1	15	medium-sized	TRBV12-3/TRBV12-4	CASSLGDRANTEAFF
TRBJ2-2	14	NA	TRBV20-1	CSATTGVEAGELFF
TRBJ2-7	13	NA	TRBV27	CASSPRGPYEQYF
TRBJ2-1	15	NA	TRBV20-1	CSARDIQRDNNEQFF
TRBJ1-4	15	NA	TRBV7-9	CASSSPRGGNEKLFF
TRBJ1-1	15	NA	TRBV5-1	CASSLEGRRSTEAFF
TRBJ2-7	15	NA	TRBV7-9	CASSLEWGKGHEQYF
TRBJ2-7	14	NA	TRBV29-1	CSVATAGDHYEQYF
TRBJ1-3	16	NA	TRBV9	CASSVGSGSSGNTIYF
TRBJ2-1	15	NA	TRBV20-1	CSAETSGTRVDEQFF
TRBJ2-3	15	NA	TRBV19	CASSIVSGSTDTQYF
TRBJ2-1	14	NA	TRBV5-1	CASSYRQGDNEQFF
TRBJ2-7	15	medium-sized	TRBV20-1	CSARVLAGDSYEQYF
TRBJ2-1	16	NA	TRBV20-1	CSARATLAGAYNEQFF
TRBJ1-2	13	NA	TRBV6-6	CASSYEANYGYTF
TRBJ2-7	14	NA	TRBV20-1	CSAREADRFYEQYF
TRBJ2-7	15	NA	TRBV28	CASRAGAASIYEQYF
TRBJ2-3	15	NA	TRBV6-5	CASSYSGQVTDTQYF